What follows are 18 T cell receptor beta chains derived from one specimen sequenced in a study of blood T cell repertoires in COVID-19. Clones were read by immunoSEQ multiplex PCR, and TCRdb kept only the in-frame ones, dropping some. The table shows more than 150,000 clones, with 80% to 85% occurring only once. The sample taken for sequencing was peripheral blood. The receptors shown here come from a man aged 18 to 29 with active or convalescent COVID-19.

V usage is TRBV2 and J usage is TRBJ2-1; D ambiguous. Trimming took 6 bases from V and 2 from J, leaving 11 bases between them. Germline loops: CDR1 SNHLY, CDR2 FYNNEI. The CDR3 sequence is 14 residues long. CDR3 amino acids: CASRLRAAYNEQFF. As DNA, the CDR3 is TGTGCCAGCAGACTACGAGCTGCCTACAATGAGCAGTTCTTC.

The CDR3 region is CASSEFGGTDEKLFF. The CDR3 DNA is TGTGCCAGCAGTGAATTTGGCGGGACAGATGAAAAACTGTTTTTT. The rearrangement uses TRBV25-1 and TRBJ1-4; the match to TRBD1 covers 7 bases. Trimming removed 1 base from V and 6 bases from J; junction bases left unmatched: 5. This CDR3 is built from 15 residues. Looked up from germline, CDR1 is MGHDK and CDR2 is SYGVNS.

The J gene is TRBJ1-1, the V gene TRBV2; TRBD1 matches 8 bases. CDR3 length: 11 residues. V gave up 10 bases and J gave up 7 bases; unmatched junction bases: 5. Germline CDR1 reads SNHLY; CDR2 reads FYNNEI. The CDR3 sequence: CAIFTGGEAFF. The CDR3, as DNA: TGTGCCATATTCACAGGGGGTGAAGCTTTCTTT.

This chain links TRBV5-1 with TRBJ2-2, with D perhaps matching TRBD2 (6 bases). Germline values: CDR1 SGHRS, CDR2 YFSETQ. There are 14 residues in the CDR3. V was trimmed by 4 bases and J by 4 bases, leaving 11 bases between them. The CDR3 reads CASSGGPGTGELFF. CDR3 DNA sequence: TGCGCCAGCAGCGGAGGGCCCGGCACCGGGGAGCTGTTTTTT.

This chain connects TRBV19 to TRBJ1-1; no definite D call. CDR1 and CDR2 from the germline V gene are LNHDA and SQIVND (reference sequence). The CDR3 covers 14 residues. Trimming left V 4 bases short and J 0 bases short, with 9 bases between. The CDR3 is CASSNNRMNTEAFF. The CDR3 coding sequence is TGTGCCAGTAGTAACAACCGCATGAACACTGAAGCTTTCTTT.

J is TRBJ1-5 and V is TRBV19; D uncertain. The CDR3 totals 14 residues. Germline-derived CDR1 and CDR2 are LNHDA and SQIVND (reference sequence). V was cut by 4 bases and J by 6 bases, with 13 bases left in between. CDR3 amino acids: CASSKREWGQPQHF. The DNA for the CDR3 is TGTGCCAGTAGTAAGAGGGAGTGGGGTCAGCCCCAGCATTTT. The full variable domain, completed using reference TRBV19 and TRBJ1-5, is DGGITQSPKYLFRKEGQNVTLSCEQNLNHDAMYWYRQDPGQGLRLIYYSQIVNDFQKGDIAEGYSVSREKKESFPLTVTSAQKNPTAFYLCASSKREWGQPQHFGDGTRLSIL.

The rearrangement uses TRBV7-3 and TRBJ1-2; 7 bases fit TRBD1. CDR1 and CDR2 from the germline V gene are SGHTA and FQGTGA. The CDR3 covers 14 residues. V lost 5 bases to trimming and J lost 6 bases; unmatched junction nucleotides: 9. The CDR3 coding sequence is TGTGCCAGCAGCCTGCCCGGGACAGATAATGGCTACACCTTC. Protein: CASSLPGTDNGYTF.

This rearrangement joins TRBV2 to TRBJ1-6; D unresolved. Germline CDR1 and CDR2: SNHLY and FYNNEI. V shed 7 bases and J shed 2 bases, with 12 bases lying between them. This CDR3 is built from 15 residues. The CDR3 loop reads CASNLGDPYNSPLHF. In DNA form, the CDR3 reads TGTGCCAGCAATCTGGGAGACCCCTATAATTCACCCCTCCACTTT.

Comments on this clone: The same CDR3 arises from other DNA sequences in this sample as well. The chain recombines TRBV29-1 with TRBJ1-1; D is perhaps TRBD1 (5 bases). V was pared by 4 bases and J by 0 bases, with 9 bases between. Germline lookup yields CDR1 SQVTM and CDR2 ANQGSEA. This CDR3 has 13 residues. The CDR3 nucleotides read TGCAGCGTTGGCGACAGATTGAACACTGAAGCTTTCTTT. Its protein is CSVGDRLNTEAFF. Complete variable domain (other parts from reference TRBV29-1 and TRBJ1-1): SAVISQKPSRDICQRGTSLTIQCQVDSQVTMMFWYRQQPGQSLTLIATANQGSEATYESGFVIDKFPISRPNLTFSTLTVSNMSPEDSSIYLCSVGDRLNTEAFFGQGTRLTVV.

The chain is built from TRBV27 and TRBJ1-6, with D perhaps matching TRBD1 (6 bases). Trimming took 6 bases from V and 7 from J, leaving 19 bases between them. Germline CDR1 is MNHEY and CDR2 is SMNVEV (reference sequence). The CDR3 covers 16 residues. The CDR3 nucleotides are TGTGCCAGCAGAGCCCTCCCCGGCCAGGGGAATTCACCCCTCCACTTT. Its protein is CASRALPGQGNSPLHF.

V is TRBV6-5 and J is TRBJ1-6, with a tentative D call TRBD1 (5 bases). There are 16 residues in the CDR3. The ends were cut back, 0 bases at V and 10 bases at J, with 16 bases in the middle. CDR1 MNHEY and CDR2 SVGAGI come from the germline V gene. CDR3 coding DNA: TGTGCCAGCAGTTACTCCCAGGGCGTAAGAAGGTCACCCCTCCACTTT. Protein sequence: CASSYSQGVRRSPLHF.

The rearrangement joins TRBV27 to TRBJ1-3; the D gene is possibly TRBD1 (5 bases). The CDR3 has 17 residues. Between the trimmed V and J ends, which lost 0 bases and 1 base, there was a span of 13 bases. Germline-derived CDR1 and CDR2 are MNHEY and SMNVEV (reference sequence). CDR3 loop: CASSLSGRDRSGNTIYF. The CDR3, as DNA: TGTGCCAGCAGTTTATCGGGGCGGGATCGGTCTGGAAACACCATATATTTT.

The CDR3 region has the DNA TGTGCCACCAGTGAGACTAGCGGGAGACCCGGTGGATTGGAGCAGTTCTTC. Residues: CATSETSGRPGGLEQFF. The J gene is TRBJ2-1, the V gene TRBV24-1; 12 bases line up with TRBD2. Germline loops: CDR1 KGHDR, CDR2 SFDVKD. CDR3 length: 17 residues. V shed 4 bases, J shed 10 bases, and the junction held 13 bases outside the gene matches.

The chain joins TRBV6-5 to TRBJ1-4; a possible D gene is TRBD1 (6 bases). CDR1 is MNHEY, CDR2 SVGAGI, per germline. V was shortened by 4 bases and J by 8 bases, with 14 bases between the two germline ends. The CDR3 runs to 14 residues. CDR3 amino acids: CASSSQGVREKLFF. CDR3 coding DNA: TGTGCCAGCAGTTCACAGGGAGTCAGGGAAAAACTGTTTTTT.

CDR3 sequence (DNA): TGTGCCAGCAGTGAATCGGGGGGCGCTTCAGATACGCAGTATTTT. It yields the protein CASSESGGASDTQYF. The rearrangement links TRBV6-1 to TRBJ2-3; TRBD2 might be the D (7 bases). The CDR3 is made up of 15 amino acids. Trimming removed 2 bases at V and 4 bases at J, with 13 bases between. The germline V gene has CDR1 MNHNS and CDR2 SASEGT.

The chain uses TRBV5-6 and TRBJ2-3; TRBD2 aligns across 16 bases. Trimming removed 3 bases from V and 4 bases from J; junction bases left unmatched: 2. Germline-derived CDR1 and CDR2 are SGHDT and YYEEEE. CDR3 length: 16 residues. CDR3 in amino acids: CASSWGTSGRADTQYF. The CDR3, as DNA: TGTGCCAGCAGCTGGGGGACTAGCGGGAGGGCAGATACGCAGTATTTT.

This clone has a single count. Here the CDR3 reads CASSHRENTEAFF. The CDR3 region has the DNA TGTGCCAGCAGCCACAGGGAGAACACTGAAGCTTTCTTT. The genes are TRBV6-4 and TRBJ1-1; D perhaps matches TRBD1 (6 bases). The CDR3 extends over 13 amino acids. Germline-derived CDR1 and CDR2 are MRHNA and SNTAGT. Trimming stripped 6 bases from V and 1 base from J, with 9 bases between.

J is TRBJ2-2 and V is TRBV3-1 (or the pseudogene TRBV3-2); TRBD2 aligns across 9 bases. The CDR3 extends over 16 amino acids. Germline loops: CDR1 LGHDT, CDR2 YNNKEL (reference sequence). V was pared by 3 bases and J by 7 bases, with 9 bases of the junction left unmatched. The chain's CDR3 is CASSHPGLALLGELFF. The CDR3 DNA reads as TGTGCCAGCAGCCACCCAGGACTAGCGCTACTCGGGGAGCTGTTTTTT.